The clone carrying this TCR beta chain was seen once. Antigen specificity is unknown. This sample is part of a study of OX40 agonist ivuxolimab in advanced cancers. Whole-study findings and limits: The average count of expanded clones was higher among CD8+ T cells than among CD4+. CD4+ and CD8+ blood T cells expanded clonally by week 6 at 0.1 to 3.0 mg/kg.

Generated by immunoSEQ multiplex PCR, the TCRdb table keeps only in-frame clones and is missing some. The data contain about 46,000 clones, just over 85% of them seen just once; the ten biggest clones take up about three fifths. The source of this sequence is an adult with an advanced solid tumor such as melanoma, head and neck, liver or kidney cancer. The sequences come from CD4+ or CD8+ T cells sorted from blood, collected in a trial of the OX40 agonist ivuxolimab.

The DNA of the CDR3 is TGTGCCAGCAGCTTATATTCTGAGACTAATACGCAGTATTTT. The encoded protein is CASSLYSETNTQYF. This chain connects TRBV7-9 to TRBJ2-3, with a weak D call TRBD2 (5 bases). This CDR3 comprises 14 residues. With 2 bases removed from V and 7 bases from J, the gap between germline ends came to 13 bases. Germline V gene lookup returns CDR1 SEHNR and CDR2 FQNEAQ (reference sequence).